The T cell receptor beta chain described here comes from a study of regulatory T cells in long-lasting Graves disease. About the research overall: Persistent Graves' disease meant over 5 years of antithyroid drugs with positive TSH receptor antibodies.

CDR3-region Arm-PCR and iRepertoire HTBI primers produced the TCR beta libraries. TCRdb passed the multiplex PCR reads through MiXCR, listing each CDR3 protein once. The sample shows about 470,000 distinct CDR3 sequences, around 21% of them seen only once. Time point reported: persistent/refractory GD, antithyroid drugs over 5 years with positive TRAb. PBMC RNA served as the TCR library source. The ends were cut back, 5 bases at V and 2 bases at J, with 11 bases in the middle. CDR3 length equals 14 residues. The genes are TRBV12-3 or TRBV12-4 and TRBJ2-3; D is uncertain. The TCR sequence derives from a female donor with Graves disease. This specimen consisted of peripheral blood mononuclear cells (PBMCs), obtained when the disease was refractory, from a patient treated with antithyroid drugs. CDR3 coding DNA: TGTGCCAGCAGTCGCAGAGTCAACACAGATACGCAGTATTTT. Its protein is CASSRRVNTDTQYF.